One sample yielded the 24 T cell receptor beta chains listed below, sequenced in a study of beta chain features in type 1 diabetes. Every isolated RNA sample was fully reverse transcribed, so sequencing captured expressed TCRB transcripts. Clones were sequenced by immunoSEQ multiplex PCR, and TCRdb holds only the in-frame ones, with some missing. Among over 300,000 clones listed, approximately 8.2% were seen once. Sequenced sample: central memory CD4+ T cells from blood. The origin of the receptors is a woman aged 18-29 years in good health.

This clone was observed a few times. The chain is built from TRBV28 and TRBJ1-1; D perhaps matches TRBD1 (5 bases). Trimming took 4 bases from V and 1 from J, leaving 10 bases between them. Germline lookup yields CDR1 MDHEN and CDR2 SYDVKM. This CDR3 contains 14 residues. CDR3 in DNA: TGTGCCAGCAGTTCCGGACAATGGAACACTGAAGCTTTCTTT. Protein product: CASSSGQWNTEAFF.

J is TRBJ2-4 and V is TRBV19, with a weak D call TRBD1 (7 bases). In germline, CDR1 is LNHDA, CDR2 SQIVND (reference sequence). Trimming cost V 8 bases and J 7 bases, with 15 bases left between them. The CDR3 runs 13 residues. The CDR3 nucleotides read TGTGCCAGTCGGCAGGGGGGTGCGAACATTCAGTACTTC. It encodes CASRQGGANIQYF.

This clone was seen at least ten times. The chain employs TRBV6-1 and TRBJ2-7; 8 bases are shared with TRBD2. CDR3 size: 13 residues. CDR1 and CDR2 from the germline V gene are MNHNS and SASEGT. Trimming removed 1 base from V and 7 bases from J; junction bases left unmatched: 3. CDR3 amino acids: CASSEVGGVEQYF. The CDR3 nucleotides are TGTGCCAGCAGTGAAGTCGGGGGGGTTGAGCAGTACTTC.

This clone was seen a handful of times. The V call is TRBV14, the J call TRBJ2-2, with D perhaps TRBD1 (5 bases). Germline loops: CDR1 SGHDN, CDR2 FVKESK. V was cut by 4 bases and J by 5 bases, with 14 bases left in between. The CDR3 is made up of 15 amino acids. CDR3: CASSPWTSITGELFF. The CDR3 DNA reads TGTGCCAGCAGCCCCTGGACAAGCATAACCGGGGAGCTGTTTTTT.

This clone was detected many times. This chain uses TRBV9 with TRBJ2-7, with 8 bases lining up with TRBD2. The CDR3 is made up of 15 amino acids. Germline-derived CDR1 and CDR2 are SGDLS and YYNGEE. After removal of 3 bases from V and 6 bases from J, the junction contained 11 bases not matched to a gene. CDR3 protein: CASSALSGGVAEQYF. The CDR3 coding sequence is TGTGCCAGCAGCGCACTGTCGGGGGGGGTCGCCGAGCAGTACTTC.

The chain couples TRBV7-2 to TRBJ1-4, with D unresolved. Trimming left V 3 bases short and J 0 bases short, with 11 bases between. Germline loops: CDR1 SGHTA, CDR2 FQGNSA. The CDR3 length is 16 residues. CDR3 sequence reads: CASSFGVEATNEKLFF. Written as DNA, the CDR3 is TGTGCCAGCAGCTTCGGAGTAGAAGCAACTAATGAAAAACTGTTTTTT.

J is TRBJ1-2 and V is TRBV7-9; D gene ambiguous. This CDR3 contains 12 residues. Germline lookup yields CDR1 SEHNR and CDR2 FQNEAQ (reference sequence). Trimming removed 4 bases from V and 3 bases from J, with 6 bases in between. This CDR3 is CASSSKYYGYTF. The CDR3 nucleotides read TGTGCCAGCAGCTCGAAATACTATGGCTACACCTTC. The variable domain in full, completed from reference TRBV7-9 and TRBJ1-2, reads DTGVSQNPRHKITKRGQNVTFRCDPISEHNRLYWYRQTLGQGPEFLTYFQNEAQLEKSRLLSDRFSAERPKGSFSTLEIQRTEQGDSAMYLCASSSKYYGYTFGSGTRLTVV.

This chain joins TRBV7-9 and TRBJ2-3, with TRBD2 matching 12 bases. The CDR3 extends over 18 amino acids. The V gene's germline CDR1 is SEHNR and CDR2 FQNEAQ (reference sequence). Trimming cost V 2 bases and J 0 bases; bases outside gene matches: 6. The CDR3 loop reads CASSLPKGTSGSTDTQYF. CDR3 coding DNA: TGTGCCAGCAGCTTACCGAAAGGGACTAGCGGGAGCACAGATACGCAGTATTTT.

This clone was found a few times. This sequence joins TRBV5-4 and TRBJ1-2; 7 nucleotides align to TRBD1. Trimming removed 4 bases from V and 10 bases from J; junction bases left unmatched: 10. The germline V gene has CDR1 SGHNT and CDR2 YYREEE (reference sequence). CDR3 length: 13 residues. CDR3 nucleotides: TGTGCCAGCAGCCTACGGGGACAGACGGACTACACCTTC. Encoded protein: CASSLRGQTDYTF.

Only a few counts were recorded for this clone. The chain's CDR3 is CASSVAEGRYEQYF. The CDR3 region has the DNA TGTGCCAGCAGTGTCGCGGAGGGTCGCTACGAGCAGTACTTC. This sequence joins TRBV6-1 and TRBJ2-7; TRBD2 is a possible D gene (6 bases). Germline V lookup: CDR1 MNHNS, CDR2 SASEGT. This CDR3 has 14 residues. Trimming stripped 4 bases from V and 3 bases from J, with 13 bases between.

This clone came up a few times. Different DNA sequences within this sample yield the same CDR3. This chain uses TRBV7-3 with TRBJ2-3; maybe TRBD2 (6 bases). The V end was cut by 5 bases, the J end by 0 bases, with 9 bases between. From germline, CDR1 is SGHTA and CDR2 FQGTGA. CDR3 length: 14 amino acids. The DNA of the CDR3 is TGTGCCAGCAGCCCAGGGACTAGCACAGATACGCAGTATTTT. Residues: CASSPGTSTDTQYF.

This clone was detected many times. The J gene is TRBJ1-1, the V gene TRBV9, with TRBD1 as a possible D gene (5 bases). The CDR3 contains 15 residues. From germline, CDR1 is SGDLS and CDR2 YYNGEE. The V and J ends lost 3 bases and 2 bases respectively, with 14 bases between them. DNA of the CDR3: TGTGCCAGCAGCGCCAGGGATGGGGCCAACACTGAAGCTTTCTTT. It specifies CASSARDGANTEAFF.

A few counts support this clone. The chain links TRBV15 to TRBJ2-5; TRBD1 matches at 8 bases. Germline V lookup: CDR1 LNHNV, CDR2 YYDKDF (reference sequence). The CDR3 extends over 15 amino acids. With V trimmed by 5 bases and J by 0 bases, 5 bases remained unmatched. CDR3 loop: CATSLRQGNQETQYF. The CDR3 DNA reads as TGTGCCACCAGCCTCCGACAGGGGAACCAAGAGACCCAGTACTTC.

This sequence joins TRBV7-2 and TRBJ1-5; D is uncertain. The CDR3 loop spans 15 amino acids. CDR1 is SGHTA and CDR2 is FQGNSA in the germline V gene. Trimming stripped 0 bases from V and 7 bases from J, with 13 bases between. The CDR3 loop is CASSLAPGGRQPQHF. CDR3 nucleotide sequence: TGTGCCAGCAGCTTAGCGCCGGGAGGCAGGCAGCCCCAGCATTTT.

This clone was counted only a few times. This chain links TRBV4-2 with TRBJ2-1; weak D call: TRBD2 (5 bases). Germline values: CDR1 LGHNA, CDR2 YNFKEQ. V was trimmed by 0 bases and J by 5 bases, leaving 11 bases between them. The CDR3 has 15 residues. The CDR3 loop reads CASSQDGGLNNEQFF. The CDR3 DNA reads TGTGCCAGCAGCCAAGACGGAGGTCTTAACAATGAGCAGTTCTTC.

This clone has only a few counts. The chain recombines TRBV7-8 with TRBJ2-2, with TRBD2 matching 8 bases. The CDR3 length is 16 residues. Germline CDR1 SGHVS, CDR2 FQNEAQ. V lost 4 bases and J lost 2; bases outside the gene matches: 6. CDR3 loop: CASSSKAGGNTGELFF. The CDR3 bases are TGTGCCAGCAGCTCCAAGGCGGGGGGTAACACCGGGGAGCTGTTTTTT.

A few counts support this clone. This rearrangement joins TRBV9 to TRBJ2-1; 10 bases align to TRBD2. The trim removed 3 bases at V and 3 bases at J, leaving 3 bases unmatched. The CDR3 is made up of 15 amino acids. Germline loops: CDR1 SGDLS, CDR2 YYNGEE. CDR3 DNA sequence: TGTGCCAGCAGCGGAGCGGGAGGGGGCTACAATGAGCAGTTCTTC. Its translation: CASSGAGGGYNEQFF.

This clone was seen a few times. The CDR3 loop is CASRSGTSGMYTQYF. DNA for the CDR3: TGTGCCAGCAGATCCGGGACTAGCGGGATGTATACGCAGTATTTT. The J gene is TRBJ2-3, the V gene TRBV6-1, with TRBD2 matching 13 bases. Germline V lookup: CDR1 MNHNS, CDR2 SASEGT. The CDR3 length is 15 residues. J gave up 7 bases and V 6 bases, and 7 bases lay outside the gene matches.

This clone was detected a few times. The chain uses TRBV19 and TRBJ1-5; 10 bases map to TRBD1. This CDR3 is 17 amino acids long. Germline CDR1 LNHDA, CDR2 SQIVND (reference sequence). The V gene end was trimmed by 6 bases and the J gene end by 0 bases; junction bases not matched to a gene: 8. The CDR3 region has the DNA TGTGCCAGTAGCAGACAGGGGGCTCCCTATAGCAATCAGCCCCAGCATTTT. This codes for CASSRQGAPYSNQPQHF.

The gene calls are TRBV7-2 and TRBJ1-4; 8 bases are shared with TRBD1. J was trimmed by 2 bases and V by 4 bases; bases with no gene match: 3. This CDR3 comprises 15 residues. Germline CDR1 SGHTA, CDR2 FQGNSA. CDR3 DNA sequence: TGTGCCAGCAGCTCGGACAGGGCTACTAATGAAAAACTGTTTTTT. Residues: CASSSDRATNEKLFF.

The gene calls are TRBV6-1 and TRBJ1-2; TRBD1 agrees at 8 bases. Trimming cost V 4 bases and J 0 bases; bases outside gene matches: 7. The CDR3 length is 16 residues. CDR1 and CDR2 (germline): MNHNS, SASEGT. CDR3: CASSAVTTGANYGYTF. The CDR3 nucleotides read TGTGCCAGCAGTGCGGTAACGACAGGGGCTAACTATGGCTACACCTTC.

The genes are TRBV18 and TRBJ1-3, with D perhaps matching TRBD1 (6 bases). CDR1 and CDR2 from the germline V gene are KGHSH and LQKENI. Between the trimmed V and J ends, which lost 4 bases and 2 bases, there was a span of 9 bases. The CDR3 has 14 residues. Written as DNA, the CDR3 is TGTGCCAGCTCACACGGACAGCCTGGAAACACCATATATTTT. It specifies CASSHGQPGNTIYF.

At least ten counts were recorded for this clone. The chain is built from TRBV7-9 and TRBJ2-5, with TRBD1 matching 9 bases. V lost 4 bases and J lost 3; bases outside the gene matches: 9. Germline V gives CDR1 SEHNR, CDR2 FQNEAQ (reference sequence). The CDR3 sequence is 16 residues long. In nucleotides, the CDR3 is TGTGCCAGCAGCTCCACGGAACAGGGGGCGAAAGAGACCCAGTACTTC. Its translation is CASSSTEQGAKETQYF. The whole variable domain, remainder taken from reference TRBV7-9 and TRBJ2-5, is DTGVSQNPRHKITKRGQNVTFRCDPISEHNRLYWYRQTLGQGPEFLTYFQNEAQLEKSRLLSDRFSAERPKGSFSTLEIQRTEQGDSAMYLCASSSTEQGAKETQYFGPGTRLLVL.

This CDR3 reads CASSRQGAGPHEQYF. The CDR3 DNA reads TGTGCCAGCAGCCGTCAGGGGGCCGGGCCACACGAGCAGTACTTC. This chain links TRBV11-1 with TRBJ2-7; TRBD1 aligns across 8 bases. CDR1 and CDR2 from the germline V gene are SGHAT and FQDESV (reference sequence). The CDR3 runs to 15 residues. V lost 5 bases, J lost 5 bases, and 11 bases stayed unmatched.